Shown below are 17 T cell receptor beta chains from a single sample sequenced in a study of shared clonotypes between healthy human individuals. Assay used: immunoSEQ multiplex PCR; TCRdb lists only in-frame clones, some missing. This repertoire shows 85,000 to 100,000 clones, 67% found once; its top ten account for less than 55%. What was sequenced was memory CD8+ T cells sorted from blood. Subset meaning: CD45RO+ cells pooled with CCR7-negative TemRA cells. Receptor source: a man aged 30 to 39 in good health.

This rearrangement joins TRBV1 to TRBJ2-7; the DNA was not used to check the table's D call, TRBD1. TRBV1 is reported as a pseudogene. The CDR3 totals 16 residues. CDR3 sequence: CTSSQDPGQLLYEQYF. The CDR3 DNA reads as TGCACCAGCAGCCAAGACCCCGGACAGTTGCTTTACGAGCAGTACTTC.

CDR3 sequence: CASSTSGSLSYEQYF. CDR3 coding DNA: TGTGCCAGCAGTACCAGCGGGAGCCTCTCCTACGAGCAGTACTTC. The V and J genes are TRBV27 and TRBJ2-7, with 8 nucleotides matching TRBD2. CDR3 length equals 15 residues. Germline V gene lookup returns CDR1 MNHEY and CDR2 SMNVEV (reference sequence). The ends lost 5 bases at V and 0 bases at J; junction bases unmatched: 6.

J is TRBJ2-7 and V is TRBV28; TRBD2 matches at 8 bases. The CDR3 is 14 residues long. The V gene end was trimmed by 5 bases and the J gene end by 0 bases; junction bases not matched to a gene: 3. Germline values: CDR1 MDHEN, CDR2 SYDVKM. CDR3 protein: CASSTSGTSYEQYF. CDR3 sequence (DNA): TGTGCCAGCAGTACTAGCGGTACCTCCTACGAGCAGTACTTC.

The genes are TRBV7-8 and TRBJ2-1; D is ambiguous. The germline V and J ends were trimmed by 0 bases and 13 bases, with 13 bases remaining between them. CDR1 is SGHVS, CDR2 FQNEAQ, per germline. CDR3 length equals 13 residues. The CDR3 loop reads CASSLAGERPQFF. The CDR3 region has the DNA TGTGCCAGCAGCTTAGCGGGCGAGCGTCCACAGTTCTTC.

The rearrangement uses TRBV6-6 and TRBJ1-5; unclear D gene. The ends were cut back, 5 bases at V and 3 bases at J, with 14 bases in the middle. The CDR3 is made up of 15 amino acids. Germline V gene data show CDR1 as MNHNY and CDR2 as SVGAGI (reference sequence). CDR3 nucleotides: TGTGCCAGCAGTCCCACGGAGTCGGACAATCAGCCCCAGCATTTT. It yields the protein CASSPTESDNQPQHF.

The J gene is TRBJ1-4, the V gene TRBV14; D is ambiguous. Trimming shortened V by 3 bases and J by 8 bases, and 10 bases separated the two germline ends. In germline, CDR1 is SGHDN, CDR2 FVKESK. The CDR3 runs to 13 residues. The chain's CDR3 is CASSHHEREKLFF. The CDR3 DNA reads TGTGCCAGCAGCCACCACGAACGGGAAAAACTGTTTTTT. Supplemented by reference TRBV14 and TRBJ1-4, the full variable domain reads EAGVTQFPSHSVIEKGQTVTLRCDPISGHDNLYWYRRVMGKEIKFLLHFVKESKQDESGMPNNRFLAERTGGTYSTLKVQPAELEDSGVYFCASSHHEREKLFFGSGTQLSVL.

This clone was detected a few times. The genes are TRBV7-8 and TRBJ2-1; D may match TRBD1 or TRBD2 (5 bases each). This CDR3 has 15 amino acids. The germline gives CDR1 SGHVS, CDR2 FQNEAQ. V lost 7 bases to trimming and J lost 0 bases, with 13 bases between them. The CDR3 nucleotides read TGTGCCAGCAAGGTGGGACCGAGCTCCTACAATGAGCAGTTCTTC. Encoded protein: CASKVGPSSYNEQFF.

The rearrangement joins TRBV19 to TRBJ2-6, with D possibly TRBD1 on 7 matching bases. This CDR3 is built from 14 residues. Germline CDR1 and CDR2: LNHDA and SQIVND (reference sequence). V was pared by 4 bases and J by 10 bases, with 14 bases between. The CDR3: CASSTLTGTNVLTF. CDR3 in DNA: TGTGCCAGTAGTACCTTGACAGGGACTAACGTCCTGACTTTC.

This clone was detected a few times. The V gene is TRBV4-1, the J gene TRBJ2-3, with 9 bases fitting TRBD2. Germline assignment: CDR1 MGHRA and CDR2 YSYEKL. The CDR3 sequence is 14 residues long. V gave up 1 base and J gave up 4 bases; unmatched junction bases: 0. The CDR3 loop reads CASSQGLAADTQYF. As DNA, the CDR3 is TGCGCCAGCAGCCAAGGACTAGCGGCAGATACGCAGTATTTT.

J is TRBJ2-1 and V is TRBV7-6; the match to TRBD2 covers 14 bases. V was pared by 2 bases and J by 9 bases, with 3 bases of the junction left unmatched. The CDR3 length is 15 residues. Germline V gene data show CDR1 as SGHVS and CDR2 as FNYEAQ. In DNA, the CDR3 is TGTGCCAGCAGCTTAAAGGGACTAGCGGGAGTTGAGCAGTTCTTC. This codes for CASSLKGLAGVEQFF.

This chain links TRBV6-4 with TRBJ2-2, with D possibly being TRBD2 (5 bases). The CDR3 consists of 15 residues. V lost 2 bases and J 2 bases, leaving 9 bases between the germline ends. Germline lookup yields CDR1 MRHNA and CDR2 SNTAGT. The CDR3 DNA reads as TGTGCCAGCAGTGACGGTGAGGGCAACACCGGGGAGCTGTTTTTT. Protein: CASSDGEGNTGELFF.

By sample fraction, this clone is medium-sized. Other nucleotide sequences from this sample produce the same CDR3. V is TRBV7-9 and J is TRBJ1-2; a weak D match, TRBD1 (6 bases). In germline, CDR1 is SEHNR, CDR2 FQNEAQ (reference sequence). Trimming shortened V by 3 bases and J by 1 base, and 18 bases separated the two germline ends. This CDR3 has 17 residues. In nucleotides, the CDR3 is TGTGCCAGCAGCTTCCTCTCTGGACAGCTCCGTAACTATGGCTACACCTTC. The encoded protein is CASSFLSGQLRNYGYTF.

J is TRBJ2-7 and V is TRBV4-1; D is unclear. The CDR3 covers 15 residues. Per the germline V gene, CDR1 is MGHRA and CDR2 is YSYEKL. V was clipped by 0 bases and J by 4 bases, with 13 bases between them. DNA of the CDR3: TGCGCCAGCAGCCAAGATCTTGCCCACGGGTACGAGCAGTACTTC. This sequence encodes CASSQDLAHGYEQYF.

The chain's CDR3 is CASRQGNTGELFF. CDR3 DNA: TGTGCCAGTAGACAGGGGAACACCGGGGAGCTGTTTTTT. The genes are TRBV19 and TRBJ2-2; tentative D call: TRBD1 (6 bases). V shed 6 bases and J shed 1 base, with 6 bases lying between them. In germline, CDR1 is LNHDA, CDR2 SQIVND (reference sequence). CDR3 length: 13 amino acids.

The chain is built from TRBV7-9 and TRBJ2-7; 7 positions match TRBD1. CDR3 size: 19 residues. J was trimmed by 0 bases and V by 5 bases; bases with no gene match: 19. The V gene's germline CDR1 is SEHNR and CDR2 FQNEAQ (reference sequence). The CDR3 sequence: CASSPITGDRSRSSYEQYF. DNA for the CDR3: TGTGCCAGCAGCCCAATTACTGGGGACAGAAGCCGAAGCTCCTACGAGCAGTACTTC.

The chain employs TRBV7-6 and TRBJ2-6, with D perhaps matching TRBD2 (6 bases). V lost 0 bases, J lost 0 bases, and 9 bases lay in between. CDR3 length: 17 residues. Looked up from germline, CDR1 is SGHVS and CDR2 is FNYEAQ. CDR3 DNA: TGTGCCAGCAGCTTAGCGGTGGGAGGCTCTGGGGCCAACGTCCTGACTTTC. Translating it yields CASSLAVGGSGANVLTF. Based on the CDR3 plus reference TRBV7-6 and TRBJ2-6, the full variable domain is GAGVSQSPRYKVTKRGQDVALRCDPISGHVSLYWYRQALGQGPEFLTYFNYEAQQDKSGLPNDRFSAERPEGSISTLTIQRTEQRDSAMYRCASSLAVGGSGANVLTFGAGSRLTVL.

The chain couples TRBV19 to TRBJ1-1; TRBD1 aligns across 10 bases. The CDR3 runs to 16 residues. The V gene's germline CDR1 is LNHDA and CDR2 SQIVND (reference sequence). J lost 4 bases, V lost 5 bases, and 10 bases had no gene match. CDR3 in amino acids: CASSPWGQGRPTEAFF. CDR3 DNA sequence: TGTGCCAGTAGTCCCTGGGGACAGGGGAGACCCACTGAAGCTTTCTTT. The full variable domain, in which reference TRBV19 and TRBJ1-1 provide the parts outside the CDR3, is DGGITQSPKYLFRKEGQNVTLSCEQNLNHDAMYWYRQDPGQGLRLIYYSQIVNDFQKGDIAEGYSVSREKKESFPLTVTSAQKNPTAFYLCASSPWGQGRPTEAFFGQGTRLTVV.